One TCR beta chain is described in this entry. What it binds is unknown. The purity of all sorted populations exceeded 95%. Expressed TCRB transcripts were sequenced because the entire RNA isolate underwent reverse transcription. This table comes from immunoSEQ multiplex PCR, and its TCRdb copy is limited to in-frame clones, with some not included. The sample gives 200,000 to 250,000 clones, approximately 14% of which show up once; roughly 0.019% is in the top ten. Germline assignment: CDR1 GTSNPN and CDR2 SVGIG (reference sequence). This CDR3 has 15 amino acids. Trimming took off 1 base at V and 3 bases at J, with 15 bases between the two ends. These data belong to a study of beta chain features in type 1 diabetes. About the study: Sorted cell examination encompassed approximately 98,000,000 cells across all samples.

Findings and caveats of the study: In all four CD4+ subsets, TCRB CDR3 length was significantly, moderately reduced in type 1 diabetes. PCR may have favored shorter templates equally in patients and controls.

The material sequenced was naive CD4+ T cells from blood. This TCR was recovered from a man aged 25 to 40 with type 1 diabetes. The chain couples TRBV30 to TRBJ1-1, with D uncertain. The CDR3 protein is CAWSAQTKGDTEAFF. CDR3 coding DNA: TGTGCCTGGAGTGCCCAGACCAAGGGAGACACTGAAGCTTTCTTT.